This T cell receptor (beta chain) derives from a study of beta chain features in type 1 diabetes. J gave up 3 bases and V 1 base, and 4 bases lay outside the gene matches. CDR1 SGHTA and CDR2 FQGTGA come from the germline V gene. CDR3 length: 16 amino acids. Expressed TCRB transcripts were sequenced because the isolated RNA had all been reverse transcribed beforehand. Here immunoSEQ multiplex PCR was the method, and the copy in TCRdb shows in-frame clones only, minus some. The top ten clones hold 0.023% of a sample with about 900,000 clones, under 20% of them seen once. This clone was observed a handful of times.

The sequencing input was naive CD4+ T cells from blood. The clonotype was recovered from a woman aged 18-35 years in good health. The gene calls are TRBV7-3 and TRBJ2-3, with 10 bases matching TRBD2. This CDR3 is CASSLRASGRTDTQYF. The CDR3 DNA reads TGTGCCAGCAGCTTAAGAGCTAGCGGGAGAACAGATACGCAGTATTTT. Variable domain in full (rest from reference TRBV7-3 and TRBJ2-3): GAGVSQTPSNKVTEKGKYVELRCDPISGHTALYWYRQSLGQGPEFLIYFQGTGAADDSGLPNDRFFAVRPEGSVSTLKIQRTERGDSAVYLCASSLRASGRTDTQYFGPGTRLTVL.